The T cell receptor beta chain under discussion was sequenced for a study of Ad26.COV2.S vaccination and SARS-CoV-2 variants. This CDR3 has 15 residues. J was trimmed by 0 bases and V by 4 bases; bases with no gene match: 3. Germline lookup yields CDR1 DFQATT and CDR2 SNEGSKA (reference sequence). This sample's treatment: some 20 received Ad26.COV2.S at low or high dose, single or two shots; 5 received placebo; per-sample allocation not given. Day 63 following the first vaccine or placebo injection was when the samples were taken. A Boston donor was an adult aged 18-55 years. Assay used: immunoSEQ multiplex PCR; TCRdb lists only in-frame clones, some missing. The table includes hundreds of thousands of clones, about 90% detected once. General study results and limits: Substantial breadth was reported for post-vaccination spike-specific CD8+ and CD4+ T cells.

This clone was seen once. Its antigen is unidentified. This TCR came from a person between 18 and 65 years old who received the Ad26.COV2.S COVID-19 vaccine or a placebo. The chain carries TRBV20-1 and TRBJ1-5; 10 bases are a match to TRBD1. Sequencing used peripheral blood, obtained in a trial of Ad26.COV2.S vaccine versus placebo. CDR3 DNA sequence: TGCAGTGCTATTGACAGGGGGCCTAGCAATCAGCCCCAGCATTTT. Its translation is CSAIDRGPSNQPQHF.